One sample yielded the 15 T cell receptor beta chains listed below, sequenced in a study of T cells expressing NK-cell markers. TCRdb re-called the 5' RACE reads and catalogs CDR3 proteins one per entry, DNA excluded. The table for this sample gives almost 450,000 distinct CDR3 sequences. The specimen was blood T cells: a sorted CD56 or NKG2C T cell subset, CD4+ or CD8+ T cells, or bulk PBMC T cells (not recorded which). The receptors were sampled from a woman between 18 and 70 years old in good health.

J is TRBJ1-4 and V is TRBV20-1. This CDR3 has 15 amino acids. Germline values: CDR1 DFQATT, CDR2 SNEGSKA (reference sequence). The CDR3: CSAREILGLNEKLFF.

This chain connects TRBV9 to TRBJ2-5; with no DNA, the TCRdb D assignment of TRBD1 cannot be verified. The CDR3 is 15 residues long. Germline CDR1 and CDR2: SGDLS and YYNGEE. The CDR3 region is CASSPGTSPLETQYF.

V usage is TRBV12-3 or TRBV12-4 and J usage is TRBJ2-2; TCRdb indicates TRBD1, and absent DNA this call remains unverified. This CDR3 is built from 14 residues. The CDR3 is CASSSDVPGRELFF.

The chain has TRBV19 and TRBJ2-3; TCRdb's D gene call, TRBD2, goes unchecked for lack of DNA. The CDR3 consists of 15 residues. Germline CDR1 is LNHDA and CDR2 is SQIVND (reference sequence). CDR3: CASSNLAGNTDTQYF.

The V gene is TRBV7-2, the J gene TRBJ2-4; TCRdb calls TRBD1, which cannot be checked without DNA. Germline V gene sequence: CDR1 SGHTA, CDR2 FQGNSA. This CDR3 has 14 residues. CDR3 amino acids: CASSSRTRGDIQYF.

This CDR3 is CASTPGGGAFTEAFF. The chain recombines TRBV3-1 with TRBJ1-1; TCRdb outputs TRBD1, but without DNA this stays unchecked. The CDR3 is 15 amino acids. Germline CDR1 and CDR2: LGHDT and YNNKEL (reference sequence).

This chain uses TRBV7-9 with TRBJ2-7; the D gene TCRdb calls, TRBD2, cannot be checked with no DNA. The CDR3 is 21 residues long. The germline V gene encodes CDR1 SEHNR and CDR2 FQNEAQ (reference sequence). This CDR3 is CASSLSPASGATLRRNNEQYF.

The chain links TRBV20-1 to TRBJ2-1; as DNA is missing, the TRBD1 call by TCRdb cannot be tested. The CDR3 spans 14 residues. CDR1 and CDR2 from the germline V gene are DFQATT and SNEGSKA (reference sequence). The CDR3 reads CSAIGGKTYNEQFF.

The chain carries TRBV20-1 and TRBJ2-7; TCRdb lists TRBD1, though no DNA is available to test this call. The germline V gene has CDR1 DFQATT and CDR2 SNEGSKA (reference sequence). The CDR3 covers 15 residues. The CDR3 loop is CSAHTTGPASYEQYF.

The chain recombines TRBV6-2 or TRBV6-3 with TRBJ1-2; without DNA, the TCRdb call of TRBD1 cannot be checked. The CDR3 length is 15 residues. Germline values: CDR1 MNHEY, CDR2 SVGEGT. The CDR3 sequence is CASKPDRGSNYGYTF.

The chain uses TRBV20-1 and TRBJ2-5; lacking DNA, the TRBD2 call made by TCRdb goes unchecked. Germline V lookup: CDR1 DFQATT, CDR2 SNEGSKA (reference sequence). The CDR3 runs 13 residues. CDR3 residues: CSARGEGLETQYF.

V is TRBV15 and J is TRBJ1-1; TCRdb lists TRBD1, though no DNA is available to test this call. Germline CDR1 reads LNHNV; CDR2 reads YYDKDF (reference sequence). This CDR3 region has 11 residues. The chain's CDR3 is CATTDRSEAFF.

The CDR3: CASSLDDYEALHF. The genes are TRBV5-1 and TRBJ1-6. The CDR3 length is 13 residues. Germline V gene data show CDR1 as SGHRS and CDR2 as YFSETQ.

The chain has TRBV20-1 and TRBJ1-1. This CDR3 is built from 14 residues. Germline assignment: CDR1 DFQATT and CDR2 SNEGSKA (reference sequence). The CDR3 loop is CSASGRHLNTEAFF.

J is TRBJ1-6 and V is TRBV20-1; TCRdb indicates TRBD1, and absent DNA this call remains unverified. The CDR3 has 17 residues. Germline V gene sequence: CDR1 DFQATT, CDR2 SNEGSKA (reference sequence). The CDR3 is CSAPVGGGQGAYSPLHF.